This TCR beta chain derives from a study of radiation and T cells in renal cell carcinoma. The protocol was immunoSEQ multiplex PCR, while the TCRdb copy is restricted to in-frame clones and leaves out a portion. The sample has roughly 80,000 clones, less than 85% seen once. The germline V gene encodes CDR1 MNHEY and CDR2 SVGAGI. The CDR3 is made up of 14 amino acids. The V end lost 7 bases, the J end lost 2 bases, and 15 bases lay between the germline ends. Time point denoted: blood 4 weeks post-SBRT, at nephrectomy. The sample's treatment: 15 Gy SBRT to primary tumor, nephrectomy 4 weeks later. Radiation-treated patients gave blood at baseline, week 2 and week 4. This renal cell carcinoma was of the clear cell type. General study points: Pretreatment tumor biopsies were lacking, so baseline clonotypes are unknown.

Comments on this clone: Its antigen is undetermined.

The receptor's source is an older woman with renal cell carcinoma. The sample was blood, taken from a patient whose treatment included radiotherapy and nephrectomy. V gene TRBV6-5 combines with J gene TRBJ2-7; D unclear. CDR3 sequence: CASTPHNHPYEQYF. CDR3 in DNA: TGTGCCAGCACCCCCCACAACCACCCCTACGAGCAGTACTTC.